These 26 T cell receptor beta chains originate from one sample sequenced in a study of cytomegalovirus exposure and HLA in healthy donors. Primers: 60 Vbeta forward and 13 Jbeta reverse. Sequencing was performed with immunoSEQ multiplex PCR; in TCRdb, only in-frame clones are kept and a portion is missing. The sample carries around 90,000 clones, more than 75% recorded once. The sequencing sample was made of PBMCs. The origin of the receptors is a human donor in good health.

The rearrangement links TRBV15 to TRBJ1-1, with a possible D match to TRBD1 (5 bases). V lost 3 bases to trimming and J lost 0 bases, with 14 bases between them. CDR1 and CDR2 (germline): LNHNV, YYDKDF (reference sequence). The CDR3 is made up of 16 amino acids. Written as DNA, the CDR3 is TGTGCCACCAGCAGCGGTAAGGGGACTGTGAACACTGAAGCTTTCTTT. Translating it yields CATSSGKGTVNTEAFF. Drawing the rest from reference TRBV15 and TRBJ1-1, the complete variable domain is DAMVIQNPRYQVTQFGKPVTLSCSQTLNHNVMYWYQQKSSQAPKLLFHYYDKDFNNEADTPDNFQSRRPNTSFCFLDIRSPGLGDTAMYLCATSSGKGTVNTEAFFGQGTRLTVV.

V and J are TRBV4-1 and TRBJ2-2; 7 bases are shared with TRBD1. Germline CDR1 MGHRA, CDR2 YSYEKL. Losses at the gene ends were 4 bases for V and 4 bases for J; bases not matched to a gene: 6. This CDR3 has 15 residues. Written as DNA, the CDR3 is TGCGCCAGCAGCCTCCGAGGGGGCGCCACCGGGGAGCTGTTTTTT. This encodes CASSLRGGATGELFF.

V usage is TRBV5-4 and J usage is TRBJ2-1; 7 bases match TRBD2. CDR1 is SGHNT, CDR2 YYREEE, per germline (reference sequence). CDR3 size: 16 residues. Trimming removed 2 bases from V and 0 bases from J; junction bases left unmatched: 5. CDR3 loop: CASSFGGGGSYNEQFF. The CDR3 coding sequence is TGTGCCAGCAGCTTTGGTGGCGGGGGCTCCTACAATGAGCAGTTCTTC.

This chain connects TRBV7-6 to TRBJ2-5, with D possibly being TRBD2 (5 bases). Looked up from germline, CDR1 is SGHVS and CDR2 is FNYEAQ. CDR3 size: 16 residues. V lost 1 base to trimming and J lost 5 bases, with 17 bases between them. The CDR3: CASSLVVQTGKETQYF. CDR3 bases: TGTGCCAGCAGCTTAGTCGTGCAAACGGGGAAGGAGACCCAGTACTTC.

The CDR3 region has the DNA TGTGCCAGCAGCTTACGTCCGGGGAACAATGAGCAGTTCTTC. Translation gives CASSLRPGNNEQFF. The chain uses TRBV11-2 and TRBJ2-1; TRBD2 is a possible D gene (5 bases). The germline gives CDR1 SGHAT, CDR2 FQNNGV. V was cut by 2 bases and J by 5 bases, with 10 bases left in between. The CDR3 totals 14 residues.

The rearrangement joins TRBV6-4 to TRBJ2-1; 7 bases agree with TRBD1. In germline, CDR1 is MRHNA, CDR2 SNTAGT. The CDR3 length is 14 residues. The ends lost 6 bases at V and 8 bases at J; junction bases unmatched: 10. In DNA, the CDR3 is TGTGCCAGCAGCCCACAGGGGATTTCCGATGAGCAGTTCTTC. It translates to CASSPQGISDEQFF.

Written as DNA, the CDR3 is TGTGCCAGCAGTCCCGGGACAGGGGGAAGTGAGCAGTTCTTC. This encodes CASSPGTGGSEQFF. The chain employs TRBV6-4 and TRBJ2-1; 11 bases are shared with TRBD1. Germline-derived CDR1 and CDR2 are MRHNA and SNTAGT. With V trimmed by 5 bases and J by 9 bases, 6 bases remained unmatched. This CDR3 contains 14 residues.

The genes are TRBV19 and TRBJ1-5, with D possibly TRBD1 on 6 matching bases. The V end was cut by 3 bases, the J end by 7 bases, with 10 bases between. The CDR3 has 13 residues. Germline CDR1 and CDR2: LNHDA and SQIVND (reference sequence). CDR3 DNA: TGTGCCAGTAGTATGATACAGGGCCAGCCCCAGCATTTT. It encodes CASSMIQGQPQHF.

The V and J genes are TRBV7-2 and TRBJ1-4; D might be TRBD1 (6 bases). The CDR3 contains 15 residues. V was pared by 5 bases and J by 1 base, with 11 bases between. Germline V CDR1 and CDR2: SGHTA, FQGNSA. The CDR3 is CASSLDSRTNEKLFF. The CDR3 DNA reads TGTGCCAGCAGCCTGGACAGTCGAACTAATGAAAAACTGTTTTTT.

The chain carries TRBV19 and TRBJ2-1; 7 bases match TRBD1. The CDR3 spans 22 residues. Trimming cost V 3 bases and J 8 bases; bases outside gene matches: 31. Germline assignment: CDR1 LNHDA and CDR2 SQIVND (reference sequence). The CDR3 DNA reads as TGTGCCAGTAGTATTTCTCCCCCGCATTTCGGCGAGACAGGGCCGGTAGGCGATGAGCAGTTCTTC. This encodes CASSISPPHFGETGPVGDEQFF.

The gene calls are TRBV7-2 and TRBJ1-2, with D possibly matching TRBD1 (5 bases). V lost 7 bases and J lost 4, with 19 bases in between. The CDR3 extends over 15 amino acids. CDR1 SGHTA and CDR2 FQGNSA come from the germline V gene. CDR3 bases: TGTGCCAGCACCCCCGTGACAGATTCAACCTATGGCTACACCTTC. This sequence encodes CASTPVTDSTYGYTF.

The chain employs TRBV7-2 and TRBJ2-4; TRBD1 might be the D (6 bases). This CDR3 has 15 amino acids. CDR1 and CDR2 from the germline V gene are SGHTA and FQGNSA. V gave up 6 bases and J gave up 0 bases, with 12 bases separating them. CDR3 protein: CASRGQSLAKNIQYF. CDR3 nucleotides: TGTGCCAGCAGAGGACAGTCGCTAGCCAAAAACATTCAGTACTTC.

The sample holds one count of this clone. The chain joins TRBV19 to TRBJ1-1; maybe TRBD1 (6 bases). In germline, CDR1 is LNHDA, CDR2 SQIVND (reference sequence). V was pared by 5 bases and J by 10 bases, with 20 bases between. The CDR3 is 14 residues long. The CDR3 DNA reads as TGTGCCAGTAGTTTGACAGGCAGCCCAAAGGGAGCTTTCTTT. This gives the protein CASSLTGSPKGAFF.

The chain employs TRBV6-1 and TRBJ1-2, with D maybe TRBD1 (6 bases). Deletions cut 3 bases from V and 4 bases from J, with 15 bases between. The CDR3 covers 15 residues. Germline loops: CDR1 MNHNS, CDR2 SASEGT. The CDR3 nucleotides are TGTGCCAGCAGTGAGGTCCTAGGGGGAAGCTATGGCTACACCTTC. Protein sequence: CASSEVLGGSYGYTF.

The CDR3 reads CASSIDGLAEAFF. The CDR3 DNA sequence: TGTGCCAGTAGTATAGATGGCTTGGCTGAAGCTTTCTTT. This sequence joins TRBV19 and TRBJ1-1, with D unclear. Germline V gene lookup returns CDR1 LNHDA and CDR2 SQIVND (reference sequence). This CDR3 is built from 13 residues. V was pared by 0 bases and J by 6 bases, with 8 bases between.

V and J are TRBV5-1 and TRBJ1-2, with TRBD1 as a possible D gene (6 bases). This CDR3 contains 14 residues. CDR1 is SGHRS, CDR2 YFSETQ, per germline. Trimming took 0 bases from V and 2 from J, leaving 8 bases between them. CDR3 DNA: TGCGCCAGCAGCTTGGGGACAGCGAACTATGGCTACACCTTC. It specifies CASSLGTANYGYTF. Using reference TRBV5-1 and TRBJ1-2 for the parts outside the CDR3, the full variable domain is KAGVTQTPRYLIKTRGQQVTLSCSPISGHRSVSWYQQTPGQGLQFLFEYFSETQRNKGNFPGRFSGRQFSNSRSEMNVSTLELGDSALYLCASSLGTANYGYTFGSGTRLTVV.

V is TRBV18 and J is TRBJ1-2; weak D call: TRBD1 (5 bases). The germline gives CDR1 KGHSH, CDR2 LQKENI. The length of the CDR3 is 15 residues. Trimming took off 0 bases at V and 7 bases at J, with 15 bases between the two ends. As DNA, the CDR3 is TGTGCCAGCTCACCACCCGGGGGTTCCACGATTGGCTACACCTTC. Protein: CASSPPGGSTIGYTF.

This chain joins TRBV19 and TRBJ2-1, with D maybe TRBD1 (5 bases). The CDR3 runs 15 residues. In germline, CDR1 is LNHDA, CDR2 SQIVND (reference sequence). V shed 6 bases and J shed 0 bases, with 12 bases lying between them. CDR3 in amino acids: CASRGSGNSYNEQFF. The CDR3 DNA reads as TGTGCCAGTAGGGGGTCAGGGAACTCCTACAATGAGCAGTTCTTC.

This chain connects TRBV5-4 to TRBJ1-6, with 7 bases lining up with TRBD1. The CDR3 sequence is 15 residues long. The germline gives CDR1 SGHNT, CDR2 YYREEE (reference sequence). Germline trimming cut 2 bases from V and 7 bases from J; bases unmatched to any gene: 6. CDR3 DNA: TGTGCCAGCAGCTTCGAAGGGGGCAGGAATTCACCCCTCCACTTT. Amino acids: CASSFEGGRNSPLHF. Full variable domain (outside the CDR3, taken from reference TRBV5-4 and TRBJ1-6): ETGVTQSPTHLIKTRGQQVTLRCSSQSGHNTVSWYQQALGQGPQFIFQYYREEENGRGNFPPRFSGLQFPNYSSELNVNALELDDSALYLCASSFEGGRNSPLHFGNGTRLTVT.

The chain recombines TRBV6-5 with TRBJ1-3; D remains unclear. Per germline, CDR1 MNHEY and CDR2 SVGAGI. There are 15 residues in the CDR3. Trimming cost V 7 bases and J 0 bases, with 13 bases left between them. CDR3 region: CASTQPRSSGNTIYF. DNA for the CDR3: TGTGCCAGCACCCAACCGAGAAGCTCTGGAAACACCATATATTTT.

The J gene is TRBJ2-1, the V gene TRBV7-2, with D possibly matching TRBD2 (5 bases). Trimming pared 5 bases from V and 6 bases from J, leaving 17 bases between. Germline assignment: CDR1 SGHTA and CDR2 FQGNSA. The CDR3 is 15 amino acids. The CDR3 region has the DNA TGTGCCAGCAGCGTCTTATCAGGACGGGGCAATGAGCAGTTCTTC. Translation: CASSVLSGRGNEQFF.

The CDR3 DNA reads as TGTGCCAGCAGGATAGGAGGGGCCCCCTACGAGCAGTACTTC. Its translation is CASRIGGAPYEQYF. The V gene is TRBV7-2, the J gene TRBJ2-7, with D possibly TRBD2 on 6 matching bases. Germline V gene sequence: CDR1 SGHTA, CDR2 FQGNSA. The length of the CDR3 is 14 residues. V lost 6 bases and J 2 bases, leaving 14 bases between the germline ends.

This chain links TRBV5-4 with TRBJ2-7, with 10 bases aligning to TRBD2. Trimming took 2 bases from V and 1 from J; bases not matched to a gene: 6. Germline assignment: CDR1 SGHNT and CDR2 YYREEE (reference sequence). CDR3 length: 16 residues. In nucleotides, the CDR3 is TGTGCCAGCAGCTTCGCGACTAGCGGGTATTCCTACGAGCAGTACTTC. Translating it yields CASSFATSGYSYEQYF.

The rearrangement uses TRBV9 and TRBJ1-2, with TRBD1 matching over 8 bases. The V gene end was trimmed by 0 bases and the J gene end by 8 bases; junction bases not matched to a gene: 9. Germline-derived CDR1 and CDR2 are SGDLS and YYNGEE. CDR3 length: 15 residues. The CDR3 loop reads CASSVAPGGAEGYTF. The CDR3 nucleotides are TGTGCCAGCAGCGTAGCCCCAGGGGGCGCGGAAGGCTACACCTTC.

Only a few counts were recorded for this clone. One end of the junction does not line up with germline, which may come from a read error. The J gene is TRBJ1-1, the V gene TRBV5-1; D uncertain. CDR1 and CDR2 (germline): SGHRS, YFSETQ. The CDR3 has 14 amino acids. For the CDR3, the DNA is TGCGCCAGCACCTTGTTCCACGGGGACACTGAAGCTTTCTTT. Translation gives CASTLFHGDTEAFF.

CDR3 DNA: TGTGCCAGCAGCATGGAGAATCGGAACACTGAAGCTTTCTTT. Amino acids: CASSMENRNTEAFF. J is TRBJ1-1 and V is TRBV7-9, with D uncertain. Trimming removed 5 bases at V and 1 base at J, with 11 bases between. Germline CDR1 is SEHNR and CDR2 is FQNEAQ (reference sequence). The CDR3 spans 14 residues.